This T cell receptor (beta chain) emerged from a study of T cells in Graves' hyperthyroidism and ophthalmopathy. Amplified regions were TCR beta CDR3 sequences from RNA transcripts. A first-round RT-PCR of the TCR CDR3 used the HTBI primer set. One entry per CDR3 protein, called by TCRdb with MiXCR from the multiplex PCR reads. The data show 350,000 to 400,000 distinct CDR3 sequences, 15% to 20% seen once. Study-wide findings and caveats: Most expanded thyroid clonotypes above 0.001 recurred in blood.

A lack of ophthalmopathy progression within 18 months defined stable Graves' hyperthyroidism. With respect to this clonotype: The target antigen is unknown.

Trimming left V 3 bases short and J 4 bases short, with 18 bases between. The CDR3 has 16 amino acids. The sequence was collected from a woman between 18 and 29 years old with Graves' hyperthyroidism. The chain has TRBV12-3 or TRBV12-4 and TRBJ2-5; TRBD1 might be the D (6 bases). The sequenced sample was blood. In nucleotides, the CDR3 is TGTGCCAGCAGTTTTTCGCCCGCCGGACAGTTAGAGACCCAGTACTTC. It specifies CASSFSPAGQLETQYF.